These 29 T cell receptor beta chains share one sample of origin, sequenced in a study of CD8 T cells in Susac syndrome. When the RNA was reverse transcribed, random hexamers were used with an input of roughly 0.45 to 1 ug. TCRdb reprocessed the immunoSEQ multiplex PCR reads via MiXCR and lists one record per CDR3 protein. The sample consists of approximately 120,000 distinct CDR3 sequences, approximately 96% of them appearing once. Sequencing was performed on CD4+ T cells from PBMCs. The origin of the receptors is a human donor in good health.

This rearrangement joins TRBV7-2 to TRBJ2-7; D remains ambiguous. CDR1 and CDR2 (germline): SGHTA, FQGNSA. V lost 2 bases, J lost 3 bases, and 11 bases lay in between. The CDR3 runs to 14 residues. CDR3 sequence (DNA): TGTGCCAGCAGCTTAATGGGCCGCAACTACGAGCAGTACTTC. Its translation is CASSLMGRNYEQYF.

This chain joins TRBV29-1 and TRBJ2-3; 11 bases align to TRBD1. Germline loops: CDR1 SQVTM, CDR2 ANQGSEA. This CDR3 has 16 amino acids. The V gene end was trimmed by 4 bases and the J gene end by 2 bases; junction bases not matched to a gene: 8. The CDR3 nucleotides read TGCAGCGTTGGAGGGACAGGGGGTTTCGCCACAGATACGCAGTATTTT. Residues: CSVGGTGGFATDTQYF.

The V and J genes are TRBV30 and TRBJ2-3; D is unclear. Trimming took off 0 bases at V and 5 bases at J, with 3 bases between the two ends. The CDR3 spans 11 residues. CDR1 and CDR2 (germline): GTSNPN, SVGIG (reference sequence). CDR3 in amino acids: CAWSVGDTQYF. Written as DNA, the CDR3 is TGTGCCTGGAGTGTCGGAGATACGCAGTATTTT.

The CDR3 spells CSVERNRQETQYF. CDR3 in DNA: TGCAGCGTTGAAAGGAACAGGCAGGAGACCCAGTACTTC. The chain joins TRBV29-1 to TRBJ2-5; D possibly corresponds to TRBD1 (5 bases). The ends were cut back, 2 bases at V and 5 bases at J, with 12 bases in the middle. Per germline, CDR1 SQVTM and CDR2 ANQGSEA. The length of the CDR3 is 13 residues. Combining the CDR3 with reference TRBV29-1 and TRBJ2-5 gives the whole variable domain SAVISQKPSRDICQRGTSLTIQCQVDSQVTMMFWYRQQPGQSLTLIATANQGSEATYESGFVIDKFPISRPNLTFSTLTVSNMSPEDSSIYLCSVERNRQETQYFGPGTRLLVL.

The chain's CDR3 is CASSVEGQETQYF. The CDR3 nucleotides read TGTGCCAGCAGCGTAGAGGGCCAAGAGACCCAGTACTTC. The chain couples TRBV9 to TRBJ2-5; D is unresolved. This CDR3 has 13 amino acids. Trimming removed 0 bases from V and 1 base from J, with 4 bases in between. Germline loops: CDR1 SGDLS, CDR2 YYNGEE.

CDR3 sequence: CASIRDPLDPSPFF. The DNA of the CDR3 is TGTGCCAGCATTCGAGACCCTTTGGACCCCTCGCCGTTCTTC. The chain couples TRBV6-2 or TRBV6-3 to TRBJ2-1; D remains ambiguous. The germline gives CDR1 MNHEY, CDR2 SVGEGT. This CDR3 is built from 14 residues. Trimming pared 7 bases from V and 15 bases from J, leaving 25 bases between.

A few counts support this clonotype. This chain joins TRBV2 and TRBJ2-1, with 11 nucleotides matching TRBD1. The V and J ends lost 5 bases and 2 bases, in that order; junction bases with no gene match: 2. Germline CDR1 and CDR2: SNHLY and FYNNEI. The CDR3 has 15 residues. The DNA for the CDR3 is TGTGCCAGCAGTTTGGGACAGGGGGCCTACAATGAGCAGTTCTTC. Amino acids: CASSLGQGAYNEQFF.

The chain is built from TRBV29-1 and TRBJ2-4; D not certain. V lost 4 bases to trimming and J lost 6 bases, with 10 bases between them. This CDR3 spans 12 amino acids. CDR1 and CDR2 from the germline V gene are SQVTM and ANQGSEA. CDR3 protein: CSVVPQSNIQYF. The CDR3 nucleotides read TGCAGCGTTGTCCCCCAGTCAAACATTCAGTACTTC.

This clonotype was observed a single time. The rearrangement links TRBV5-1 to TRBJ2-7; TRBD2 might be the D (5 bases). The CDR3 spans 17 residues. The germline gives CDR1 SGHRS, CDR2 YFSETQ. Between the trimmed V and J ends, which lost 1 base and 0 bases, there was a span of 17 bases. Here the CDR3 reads CASSLPKEDVSSYEQYF. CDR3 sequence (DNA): TGCGCCAGCAGCTTGCCCAAGGAGGACGTCTCCTCCTACGAGCAGTACTTC.

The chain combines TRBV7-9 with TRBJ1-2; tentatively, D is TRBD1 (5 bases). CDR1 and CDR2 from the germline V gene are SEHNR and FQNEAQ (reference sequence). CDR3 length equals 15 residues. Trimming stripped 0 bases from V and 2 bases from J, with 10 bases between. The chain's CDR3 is CASSLAGGGNYGYTF. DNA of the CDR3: TGTGCCAGCAGCTTAGCTGGGGGAGGGAACTATGGCTACACCTTC.

The CDR3 region is CSARSLGTGGSGYTF. The DNA of the CDR3 is TGCAGTGCTAGATCCCTAGGGACAGGGGGAAGTGGCTACACCTTC. The gene calls are TRBV20-1 and TRBJ1-2, with 11 positions matching TRBD1. V shed 2 bases and J 7 bases; nucleotides not matched to a gene: 9. Germline CDR1 reads DFQATT; CDR2 reads SNEGSKA (reference sequence). The length of the CDR3 is 15 residues.

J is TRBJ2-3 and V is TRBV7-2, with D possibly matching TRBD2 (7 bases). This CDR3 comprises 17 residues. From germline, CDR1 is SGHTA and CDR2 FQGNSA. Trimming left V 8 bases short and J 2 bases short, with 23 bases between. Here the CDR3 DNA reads TGTGCCAGCTTCCTACGGGAGGCCGGGACACTCACAGATACGCAGTATTTT. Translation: CASFLREAGTLTDTQYF.

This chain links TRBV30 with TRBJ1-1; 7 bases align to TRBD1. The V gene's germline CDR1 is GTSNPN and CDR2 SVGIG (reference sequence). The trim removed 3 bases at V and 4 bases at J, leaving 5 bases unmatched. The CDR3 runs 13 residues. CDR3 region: CAWSRGSITEAFF. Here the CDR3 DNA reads TGTGCCTGGAGCAGGGGGTCGATCACTGAAGCTTTCTTT.

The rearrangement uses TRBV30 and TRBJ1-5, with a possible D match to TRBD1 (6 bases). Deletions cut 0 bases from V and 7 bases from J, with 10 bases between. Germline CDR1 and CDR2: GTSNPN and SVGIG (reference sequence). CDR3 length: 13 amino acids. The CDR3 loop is CAWSVQGIQPQHF. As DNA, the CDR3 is TGTGCCTGGAGTGTACAGGGAATCCAGCCCCAGCATTTT.

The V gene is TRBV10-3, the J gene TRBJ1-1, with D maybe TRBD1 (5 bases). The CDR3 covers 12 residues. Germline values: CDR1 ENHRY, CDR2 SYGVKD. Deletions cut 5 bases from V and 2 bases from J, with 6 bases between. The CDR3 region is CAISRGNTEAFF. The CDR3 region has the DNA TGTGCCATCAGTCGGGGCAACACTGAAGCTTTCTTT.

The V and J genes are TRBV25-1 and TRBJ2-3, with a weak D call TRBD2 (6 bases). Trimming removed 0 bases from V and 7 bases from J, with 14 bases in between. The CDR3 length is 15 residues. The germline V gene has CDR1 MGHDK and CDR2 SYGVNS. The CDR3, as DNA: TGTGCCAGCAGTGAATATGACGGCGGGGTGTATACGCAGTATTTT. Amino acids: CASSEYDGGVYTQYF.

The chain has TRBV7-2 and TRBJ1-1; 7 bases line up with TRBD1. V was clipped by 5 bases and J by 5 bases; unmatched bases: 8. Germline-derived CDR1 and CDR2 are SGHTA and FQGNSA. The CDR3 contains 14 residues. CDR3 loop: CASSVRQGGTEAFF. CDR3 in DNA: TGTGCCAGCAGCGTACGACAGGGTGGTACTGAAGCTTTCTTT.

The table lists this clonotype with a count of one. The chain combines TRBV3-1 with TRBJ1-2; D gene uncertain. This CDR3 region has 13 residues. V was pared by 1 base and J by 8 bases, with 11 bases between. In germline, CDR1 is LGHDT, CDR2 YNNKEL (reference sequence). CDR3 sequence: CASSQVGYTGYTF. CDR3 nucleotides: TGTGCCAGCAGCCAAGTGGGGTATACCGGCTACACCTTC.

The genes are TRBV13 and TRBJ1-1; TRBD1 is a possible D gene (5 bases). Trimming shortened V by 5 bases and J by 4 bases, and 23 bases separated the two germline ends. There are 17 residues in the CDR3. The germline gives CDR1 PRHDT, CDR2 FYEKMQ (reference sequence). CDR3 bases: TGTGCCAGCAGCACAGATTACAGGACGGGGAAGCTCACTGAAGCTTTCTTT. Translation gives CASSTDYRTGKLTEAFF.

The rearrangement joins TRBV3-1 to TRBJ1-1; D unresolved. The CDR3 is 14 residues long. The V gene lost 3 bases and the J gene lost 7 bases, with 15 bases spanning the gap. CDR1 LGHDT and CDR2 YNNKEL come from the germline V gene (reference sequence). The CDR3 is CASSQPATGDEAFF. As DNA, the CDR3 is TGTGCCAGCAGCCAGCCGGCAACCGGGGATGAAGCTTTCTTT.

The CDR3 loop is CASRYREIDTQYF. The DNA for the CDR3 is TGTGCCAGCAGGTACCGGGAGATTGATACGCAGTATTTT. The V and J genes are TRBV7-9 and TRBJ2-3; D is perhaps TRBD2 (6 bases). The germline CDR1 and CDR2 sequences are SEHNR and FQNEAQ (reference sequence). This CDR3 is 13 amino acids long. Trimming shortened V by 6 bases and J by 6 bases, and 13 bases separated the two germline ends.

The CDR3 reads CASILPGLEAFF. The CDR3 DNA reads TGTGCCAGCATACTCCCCGGCCTTGAAGCTTTCTTT. The V call is TRBV28, the J call TRBJ1-1, with D unresolved. CDR1 MDHEN and CDR2 SYDVKM come from the germline V gene. The CDR3 has 12 residues. Trimming shortened V by 7 bases and J by 7 bases, and 13 bases separated the two germline ends.

The DNA of the CDR3 is TGTGCCAGCTGGCGGGACAGTGAGCAGTTCTTC. Amino acids: CASWRDSEQFF. The chain is built from TRBV2 and TRBJ2-1; a weak D match, TRBD1 (7 bases). V lost 8 bases, J lost 9 bases, and 11 bases lay in between. The CDR3 extends over 11 amino acids. CDR1 and CDR2 from the germline V gene are SNHLY and FYNNEI.

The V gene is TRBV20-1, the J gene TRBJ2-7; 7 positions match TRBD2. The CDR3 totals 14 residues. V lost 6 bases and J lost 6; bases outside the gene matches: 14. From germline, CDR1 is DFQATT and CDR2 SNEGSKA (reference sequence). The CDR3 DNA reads TGCAGTGCCCTCGCCCGGGGGAGGGCCTCCGAGCAGTACTTC. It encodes CSALARGRASEQYF.

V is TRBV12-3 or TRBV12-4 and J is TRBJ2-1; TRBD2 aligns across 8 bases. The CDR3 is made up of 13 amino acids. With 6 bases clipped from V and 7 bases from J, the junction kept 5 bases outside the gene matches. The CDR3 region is CASSRAGVNEQFF. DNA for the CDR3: TGTGCCAGCAGCCGAGCGGGAGTAAATGAGCAGTTCTTC.

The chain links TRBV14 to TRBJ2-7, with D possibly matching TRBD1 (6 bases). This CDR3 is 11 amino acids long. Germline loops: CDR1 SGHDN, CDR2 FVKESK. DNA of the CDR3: TGTGCTAAGGGGGAAGCCTACGAGCAGTACTTC. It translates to CAKGEAYEQYF. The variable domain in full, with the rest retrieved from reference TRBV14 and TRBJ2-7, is EAGVTQFPSHSVIEKGQTVTLRCDPISGHDNLYWYRRVMGKEIKFLLHFVKESKQDESGMPNNRFLAERTGGTYSTLKVQPAELEDSGVYFCAKGEAYEQYFGPGTRLTVT.

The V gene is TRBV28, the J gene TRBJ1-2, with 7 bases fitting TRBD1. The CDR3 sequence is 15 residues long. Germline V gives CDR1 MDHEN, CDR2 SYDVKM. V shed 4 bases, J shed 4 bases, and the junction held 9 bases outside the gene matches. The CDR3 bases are TGTGCCAGCAGTTCACCCGGGACAGCTCTCTATGGCTACACCTTC. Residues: CASSSPGTALYGYTF.

The CDR3 nucleotides are TGCGCCAGCAGCTTGCGGGGACTAGCGGGATTGGAGGGAGAGACCCAGTACTTC. Protein product: CASSLRGLAGLEGETQYF. V usage is TRBV5-1 and J usage is TRBJ2-5, with 13 bases matching TRBD2. CDR1 is SGHRS and CDR2 is YFSETQ in the germline V gene. CDR3 length: 18 residues. The V and J ends lost 1 base and 4 bases, in that order; junction bases with no gene match: 10.

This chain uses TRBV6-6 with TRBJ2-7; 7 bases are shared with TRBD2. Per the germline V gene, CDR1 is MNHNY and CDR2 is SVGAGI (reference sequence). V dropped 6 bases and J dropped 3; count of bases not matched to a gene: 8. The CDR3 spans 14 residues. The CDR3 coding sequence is TGTGCCAGCAGCGCGGGAGTCTTGAACTACGAGCAGTACTTC. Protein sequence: CASSAGVLNYEQYF.